A single sample gave rise to the 18 T cell receptor beta chains below, sequenced in a study of blood T cells in healthy people across ages. For the second PCR, which ran for about 6 to 11 cycles, a sample-barcoded 5' primer and a J-beta primer mix were used. TCRdb passed the 5' RACE reads through MiXCR, listing each CDR3 protein once. The sample lists 1.8 million or so distinct CDR3 sequences, approximately 39% occurring once. The sequencing sample was made of blood. The receptors originated from a human donor in good health.

The gene calls are TRBV2 and TRBJ2-6; D is unclear. There are 14 residues in the CDR3. V shed 9 bases and J shed 0 bases, with 9 bases lying between them. In germline, CDR1 is SNHLY, CDR2 FYNNEI. The CDR3 spells CARGSDSGANVLTF. CDR3 bases: TGTGCCAGGGGATCAGACTCTGGGGCCAACGTCCTGACTTTC.

The chain joins TRBV10-3 to TRBJ2-1; TRBD1 or TRBD2 may be the D gene (6 bases each). V was shortened by 9 bases and J by 6 bases, with 39 bases between the two germline ends. The CDR3 spans 21 residues. Germline V gives CDR1 ENHRY, CDR2 SYGVKD. The CDR3: CAIPMTGATPTYPTPPNEQFF. The CDR3 region has the DNA TGTGCCATACCGATGACGGGGGCTACCCCAACGTACCCCACACCTCCCAATGAGCAGTTCTTC.

The DNA of the CDR3 is TGCAGTGCTAGTCATTCGGATTGGCGAGGGGGCGTGGGGGGGACCGCCTACGAGCAGTACTTC. It yields the protein CSASHSDWRGGVGGTAYEQYF. This chain connects TRBV20-1 to TRBJ2-7, with D perhaps TRBD1 or TRBD2 (7 bases each). Looked up from germline, CDR1 is DFQATT and CDR2 is SNEGSKA (reference sequence). Deletions cut 3 bases from V and 2 bases from J, with 35 bases between. This CDR3 is built from 21 residues.

This chain uses TRBV11-2 with TRBJ2-1; a weak D match, TRBD2 (6 bases). Germline-derived CDR1 and CDR2 are SGHAT and FQNNGV. The ends were cut back, 1 base at V and 6 bases at J, with 16 bases in the middle. CDR3 length: 16 amino acids. The CDR3 coding sequence is TGTGCCAGCAGCTTAGTGAGGGCTAGCGCAGGCAATGAGCAGTTCTTC. Encoded protein: CASSLVRASAGNEQFF.

V and J are TRBV2 and TRBJ1-4; D remains unclear. V gave up 2 bases and J gave up 6 bases, with 13 bases separating them. Looked up from germline, CDR1 is SNHLY and CDR2 is FYNNEI. This CDR3 region has 15 residues. The CDR3 nucleotides are TGTGCCAGCAGTGAATGGGGTAGGGCTGATGAAAAACTGTTTTTT. Translated, it gives CASSEWGRADEKLFF.

The V call is TRBV15, the J call TRBJ1-6; D is undetermined. Per the germline V gene, CDR1 is LNHNV and CDR2 is YYDKDF (reference sequence). CDR3 size: 11 residues. The germline V and J ends were trimmed by 0 bases and 9 bases, with 0 bases remaining between them. CDR3 bases: TGTGCCACCAGCAGAGATTCACCCCTCCACTTT. Amino acid sequence: CATSRDSPLHF.

The chain combines TRBV9 with TRBJ2-3; D gene uncertain. The germline V and J ends were trimmed by 8 bases and 1 base, with 11 bases remaining between them. Germline loops: CDR1 SGDLS, CDR2 YYNGEE. The CDR3 runs 13 residues. Here the CDR3 reads CASGRAGTDTQYF. The DNA for the CDR3 is TGTGCCAGTGGTCGGGCCGGCACAGATACGCAGTATTTT.

The table lists this clonotype with a few counts. The V call is TRBV6-1, the J call TRBJ2-7; D is uncertain. This CDR3 is 15 amino acids long. Germline CDR1 MNHNS, CDR2 SASEGT. V lost 2 bases to trimming and J lost 2 bases, with 13 bases between them. This chain's CDR3 is CASSELPEYPYEQYF. CDR3 DNA: TGTGCCAGCAGTGAACTCCCGGAATACCCCTACGAGCAGTACTTC.

Only one count was recorded for this clonotype. The chain carries TRBV7-8 and TRBJ1-4, with D possibly matching TRBD1 (6 bases). Trimming removed 4 bases at V and 8 bases at J, with 20 bases between. The CDR3 sequence is 16 residues long. The germline gives CDR1 SGHVS, CDR2 FQNEAQ. The CDR3, as DNA: TGTGCCAGCAGCTCCGCAGGGGCGAGGTCTCGGGAAAAACTGTTTTTT. Encoded protein: CASSSAGARSREKLFF.

The chain is built from TRBV10-3 and TRBJ2-3; D gene ambiguous. The V gene's germline CDR1 is ENHRY and CDR2 SYGVKD. The CDR3 runs to 12 residues. With 2 bases removed from V and 5 bases from J, the gap between germline ends came to 5 bases. The CDR3 protein is CAISEAQDTQYF. Here the CDR3 DNA reads TGTGCCATCAGTGAGGCCCAAGATACGCAGTATTTT.

In this sample, this clonotype turned up a few times. J is TRBJ2-1 and V is TRBV28; the D gene is possibly TRBD2 (5 bases). CDR3 length equals 17 residues. From germline, CDR1 is MDHEN and CDR2 SYDVKM. With 3 bases removed from V and 0 bases from J, the gap between germline ends came to 15 bases. The DNA for the CDR3 is TGTGCCAGCAGTTTTGAGGAGGCATGGAGCTCCTACAATGAGCAGTTCTTC. Translating it yields CASSFEEAWSSYNEQFF.

This clonotype was counted a few times. This chain joins TRBV3-1 and TRBJ2-7; D is ambiguous. This CDR3 contains 14 residues. V dropped 1 base and J dropped 4 bases, with 11 bases sitting between them. Germline assignment: CDR1 LGHDT and CDR2 YNNKEL (reference sequence). For the CDR3, the DNA is TGTGCCAGCAGCCAAGTTGCGCGTCCTTACGAGCAGTACTTC. Its protein product is CASSQVARPYEQYF.

This clonotype is a singleton in its sample. The genes are TRBV4-1 and TRBJ1-3; TRBD1 aligns across 8 bases. The V and J ends lost 4 bases and 2 bases, in that order; junction bases with no gene match: 7. There are 16 residues in the CDR3. Germline assignment: CDR1 MGHRA and CDR2 YSYEKL. The CDR3 here is CASSLMGTGTGNTIYF. The CDR3 DNA is TGCGCCAGCAGCCTTATGGGGACAGGTACTGGAAACACCATATATTTT.

In this sample, this clonotype turned up once. The junction and the germline gene differ at one end; a read error may be behind it. This sequence joins TRBV11-2 and TRBJ2-5; 9 nucleotides match TRBD1. With the DNA end fitting TRBJ2-7 better, the J assignment may be wrong. Per germline, CDR1 SGHAT and CDR2 FQNNGV. This CDR3 region has 16 residues. The CDR3 here is CACSLDSGTGFYEQYF. CDR3 nucleotide sequence: TGTGCCTGCAGCTTGGATTCCGGGACAGGGTTTTACGAGCAGTACTTC.

Comments on this clonotype: One junction end does not reproduce the germline sequence, and a read error may be involved. The chain is built from TRBV7-2 and TRBJ2-3, with a weak D call TRBD1 (6 bases). CDR1 is SGHTA, CDR2 FQGNSA, per germline. The CDR3 has 15 amino acids. The CDR3 spells CASSLNQGSTGTQYF. In nucleotides, the CDR3 is TGTGCCAGCAGCTTAAATCAGGGGTCCACAGGTACGCAGTATTTT.

About this clonotype itself: The germline gene is not matched at one end of the junction; a read error may be the cause. This chain connects TRBV7-6 to TRBJ1-1, with a weak D call TRBD1 (6 bases). This CDR3 region has 13 residues. In germline, CDR1 is SGHVS, CDR2 FNYEAQ. CDR3 sequence (DNA): TGTGTCAGCACCCGGGGGCTCAGCACTGAAGCTTTTTTT. It encodes CVSTRGLSTEAFF.

Note on this clonotype: It may be a read error: a sequence one base away is much more abundant. The rearrangement links TRBV12-3 or TRBV12-4 to TRBJ1-5; no firm D call. The CDR3 contains 13 residues. DNA for the CDR3: TGTGCCAGCAGCGGGTATAGCAGTCAGCCCCAGCATTTT. This codes for CASSGYSSQPQHF.

This clonotype has just a few counts. The CDR3 nucleotides read TGTGCCAGCAAGCTGGGGGCCAACGTCCTGACTTTC. Its protein is CASKLGANVLTF. This chain uses TRBV12-3 or TRBV12-4 with TRBJ2-6, with D unresolved. This CDR3 contains 12 residues. V shed 7 bases and J shed 4 bases, with 5 bases lying between them.